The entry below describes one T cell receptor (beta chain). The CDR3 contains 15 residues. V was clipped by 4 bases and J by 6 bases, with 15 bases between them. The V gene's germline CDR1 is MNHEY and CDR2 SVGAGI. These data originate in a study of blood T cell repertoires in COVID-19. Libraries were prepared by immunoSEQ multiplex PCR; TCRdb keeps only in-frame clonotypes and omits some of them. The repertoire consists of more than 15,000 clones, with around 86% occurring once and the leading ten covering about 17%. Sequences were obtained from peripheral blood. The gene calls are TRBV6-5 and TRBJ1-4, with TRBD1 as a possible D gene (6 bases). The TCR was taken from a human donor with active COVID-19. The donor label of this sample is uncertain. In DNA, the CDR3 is TGTGCCAGCAGTTCAGACAGGCGTCATGATGAAAAACTGTTTTTT. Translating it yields CASSSDRRHDEKLFF.